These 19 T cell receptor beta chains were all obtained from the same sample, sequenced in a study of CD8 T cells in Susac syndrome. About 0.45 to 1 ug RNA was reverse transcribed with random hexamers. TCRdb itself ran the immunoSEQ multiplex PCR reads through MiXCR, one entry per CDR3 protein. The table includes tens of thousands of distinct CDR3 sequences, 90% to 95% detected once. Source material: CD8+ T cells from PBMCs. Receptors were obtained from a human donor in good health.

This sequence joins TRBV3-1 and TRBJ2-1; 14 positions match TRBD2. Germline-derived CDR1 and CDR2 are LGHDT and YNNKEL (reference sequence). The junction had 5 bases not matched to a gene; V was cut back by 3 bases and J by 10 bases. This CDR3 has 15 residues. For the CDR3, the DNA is TGTGCCAGCAGCCAGACTAGCGGGAGGGCCAGGGAGCAGTTCTTC. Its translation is CASSQTSGRAREQFF.

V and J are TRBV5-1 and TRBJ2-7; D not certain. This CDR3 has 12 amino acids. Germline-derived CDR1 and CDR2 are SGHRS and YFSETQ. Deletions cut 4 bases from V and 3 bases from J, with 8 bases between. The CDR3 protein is CASSPDDYEQYF. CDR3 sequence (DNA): TGCGCCAGCAGCCCGGACGACTACGAGCAGTACTTC.

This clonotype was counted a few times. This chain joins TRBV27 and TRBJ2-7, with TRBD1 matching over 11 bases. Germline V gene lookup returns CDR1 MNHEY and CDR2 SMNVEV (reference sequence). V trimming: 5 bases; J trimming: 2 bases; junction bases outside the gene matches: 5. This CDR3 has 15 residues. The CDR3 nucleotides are TGTGCCAGCAGTAGGGGGACAGGGGGTCCCTACGAGCAGTACTTC. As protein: CASSRGTGGPYEQYF.

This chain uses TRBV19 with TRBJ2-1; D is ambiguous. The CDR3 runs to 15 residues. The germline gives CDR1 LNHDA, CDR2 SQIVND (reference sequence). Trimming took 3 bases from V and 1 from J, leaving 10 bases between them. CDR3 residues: CASSMSENSYNEQFF. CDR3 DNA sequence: TGTGCCAGTAGTATGTCCGAGAATTCCTACAATGAGCAGTTCTTC.

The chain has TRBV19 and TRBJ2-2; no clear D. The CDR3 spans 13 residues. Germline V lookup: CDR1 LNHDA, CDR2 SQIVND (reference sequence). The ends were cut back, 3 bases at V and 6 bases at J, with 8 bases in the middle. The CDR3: CASSIVSPGELFF. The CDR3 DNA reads TGTGCCAGTAGTATCGTTAGTCCCGGGGAGCTGTTTTTT. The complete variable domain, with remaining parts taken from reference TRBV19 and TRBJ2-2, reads DGGITQSPKYLFRKEGQNVTLSCEQNLNHDAMYWYRQDPGQGLRLIYYSQIVNDFQKGDIAEGYSVSREKKESFPLTVTSAQKNPTAFYLCASSIVSPGELFFGEGSRLTVL.

For the CDR3, the DNA is TGTGCCAGCAGTCCCCTTCCCTACGAGCAGTACTTC. It translates to CASSPLPYEQYF. The V call is TRBV28, the J call TRBJ2-7; D remains unclear. This CDR3 contains 12 residues. Per the germline V gene, CDR1 is MDHEN and CDR2 is SYDVKM. With 5 bases removed from V and 2 bases from J, the gap between germline ends came to 7 bases.

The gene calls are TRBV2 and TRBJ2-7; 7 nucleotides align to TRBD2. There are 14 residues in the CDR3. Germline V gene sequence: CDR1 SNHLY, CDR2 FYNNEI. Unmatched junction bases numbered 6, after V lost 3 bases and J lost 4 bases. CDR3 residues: CASSDRGDHYEQYF. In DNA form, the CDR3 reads TGTGCCAGCAGTGATCGGGGGGATCATTACGAGCAGTACTTC. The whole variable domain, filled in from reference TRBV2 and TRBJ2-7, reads EPEVTQTPSHQVTQMGQEVILRCVPISNHLYFYWYRQILGQKVEFLVSFYNNEISEKSEIFDDQFSVERPDGSNFTLKIRSTKLEDSAMYFCASSDRGDHYEQYFGPGTRLTVT.

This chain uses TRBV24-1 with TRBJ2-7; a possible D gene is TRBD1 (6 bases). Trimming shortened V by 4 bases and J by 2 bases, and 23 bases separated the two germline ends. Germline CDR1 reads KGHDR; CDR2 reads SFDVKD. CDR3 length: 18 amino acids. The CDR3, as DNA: TGTGCCACCAGTGACCGGCCCTCCCTACAGGGCCTTCCCTACGAGCAGTACTTC. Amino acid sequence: CATSDRPSLQGLPYEQYF.

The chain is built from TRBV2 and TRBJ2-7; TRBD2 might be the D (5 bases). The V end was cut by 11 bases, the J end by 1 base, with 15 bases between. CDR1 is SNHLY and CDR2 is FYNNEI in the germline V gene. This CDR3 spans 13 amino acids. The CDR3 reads CAGRQRGSYEQYF. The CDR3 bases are TGTGCCGGCCGCCAACGGGGATCCTACGAGCAGTACTTC.

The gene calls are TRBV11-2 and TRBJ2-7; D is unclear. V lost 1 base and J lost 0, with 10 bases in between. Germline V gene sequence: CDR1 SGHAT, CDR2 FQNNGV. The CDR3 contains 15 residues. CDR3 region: CASSLVGLNSYEQYF. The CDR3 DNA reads TGTGCCAGCAGCTTAGTAGGTCTAAACTCCTACGAGCAGTACTTC.

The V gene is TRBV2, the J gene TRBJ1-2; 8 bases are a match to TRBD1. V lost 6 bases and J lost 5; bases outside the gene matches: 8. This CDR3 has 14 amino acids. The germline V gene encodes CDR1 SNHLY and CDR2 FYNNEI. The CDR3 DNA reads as TGTGCCAGCAGGGGGACAGGCACACATTATGGCTACACCTTC. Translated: CASRGTGTHYGYTF.

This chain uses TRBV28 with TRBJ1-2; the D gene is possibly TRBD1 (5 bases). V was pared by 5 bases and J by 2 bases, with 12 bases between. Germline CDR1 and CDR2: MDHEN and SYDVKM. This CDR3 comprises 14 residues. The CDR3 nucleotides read TGTGCCAGCAGTCGAACGGGGGGGAACTATGGCTACACCTTC. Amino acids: CASSRTGGNYGYTF.

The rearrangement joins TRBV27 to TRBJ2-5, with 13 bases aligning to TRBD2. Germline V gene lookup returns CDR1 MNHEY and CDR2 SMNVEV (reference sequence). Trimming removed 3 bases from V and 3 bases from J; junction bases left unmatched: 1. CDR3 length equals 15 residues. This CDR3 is CASSFGLAGEETQYF. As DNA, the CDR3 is TGTGCCAGCAGTTTCGGACTAGCGGGAGAAGAGACCCAGTACTTC.

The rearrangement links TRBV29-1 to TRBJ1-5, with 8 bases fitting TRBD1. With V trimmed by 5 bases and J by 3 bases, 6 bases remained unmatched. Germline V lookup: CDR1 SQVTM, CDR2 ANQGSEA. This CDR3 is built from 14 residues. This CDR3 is CSVSGQGNNQPQHF. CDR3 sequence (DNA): TGCAGCGTTTCTGGACAGGGCAACAATCAGCCCCAGCATTTT. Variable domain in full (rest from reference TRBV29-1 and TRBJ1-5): SAVISQKPSRDICQRGTSLTIQCQVDSQVTMMFWYRQQPGQSLTLIATANQGSEATYESGFVIDKFPISRPNLTFSTLTVSNMSPEDSSIYLCSVSGQGNNQPQHFGDGTRLSIL.

CDR3 protein: CASSQEADYEQYF. The CDR3 DNA sequence: TGCGCCAGCAGCCAGGAGGCGGACTACGAGCAGTACTTC. This rearrangement joins TRBV5-1 to TRBJ2-7; perhaps TRBD2 as D (5 bases). V dropped 4 bases and J dropped 3 bases, with 11 bases sitting between them. CDR1 and CDR2 from the germline V gene are SGHRS and YFSETQ. The CDR3 runs to 13 residues.

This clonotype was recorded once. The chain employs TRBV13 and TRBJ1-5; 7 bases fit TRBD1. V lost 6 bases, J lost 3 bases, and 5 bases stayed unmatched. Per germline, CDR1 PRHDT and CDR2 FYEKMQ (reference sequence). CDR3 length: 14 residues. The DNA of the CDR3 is TGTGCCAGCAGTTTGGGACAGAACAATCAGCCCCAGCATTTT. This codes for CASSLGQNNQPQHF.

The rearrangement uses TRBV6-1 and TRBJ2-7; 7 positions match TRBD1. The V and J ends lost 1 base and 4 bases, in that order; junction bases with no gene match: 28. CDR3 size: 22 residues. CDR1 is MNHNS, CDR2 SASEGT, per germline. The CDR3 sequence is CASSEEERADRVISRPLYEQYF. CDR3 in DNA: TGTGCCAGCAGTGAAGAAGAGAGGGCCGACAGGGTAATCTCGAGACCGCTTTACGAGCAGTACTTC.

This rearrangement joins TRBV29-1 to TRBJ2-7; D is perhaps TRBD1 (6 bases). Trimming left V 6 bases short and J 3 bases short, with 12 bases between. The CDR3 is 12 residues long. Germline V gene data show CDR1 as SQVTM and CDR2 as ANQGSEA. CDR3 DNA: TGCAGCGTGGATACAGGGAACTACGAGCAGTACTTC. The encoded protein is CSVDTGNYEQYF.

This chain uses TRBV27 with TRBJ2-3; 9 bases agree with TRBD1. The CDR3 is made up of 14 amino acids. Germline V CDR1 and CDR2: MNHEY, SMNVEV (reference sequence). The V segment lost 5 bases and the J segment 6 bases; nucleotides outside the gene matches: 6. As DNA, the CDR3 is TGTGCCAGCAGTCTGACACAGGGGGCGGATACGCAGTATTTT. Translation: CASSLTQGADTQYF.